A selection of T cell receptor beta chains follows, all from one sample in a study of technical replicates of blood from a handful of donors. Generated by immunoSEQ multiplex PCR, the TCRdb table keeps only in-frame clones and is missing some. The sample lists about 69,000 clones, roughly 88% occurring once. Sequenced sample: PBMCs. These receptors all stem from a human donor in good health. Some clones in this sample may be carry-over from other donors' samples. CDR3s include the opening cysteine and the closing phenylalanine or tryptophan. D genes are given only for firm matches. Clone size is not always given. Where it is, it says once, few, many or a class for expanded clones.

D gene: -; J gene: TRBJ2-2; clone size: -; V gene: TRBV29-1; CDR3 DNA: TGCAGCGTAAACAGGTTCGGGGAGCTGTTTTTT; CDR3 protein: CSVNRFGELFF
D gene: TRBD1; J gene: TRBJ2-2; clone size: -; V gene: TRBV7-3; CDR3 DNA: TGTGCCAGCAGCTTAATACAGGGGGCGCTATCCGGGGAGCTGTTTTTT; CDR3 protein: CASSLIQGALSGELFF
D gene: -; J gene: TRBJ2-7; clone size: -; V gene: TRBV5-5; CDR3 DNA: TGTGCCAGCAGCTTGGGAGGGTACGAGCAGTACTTC; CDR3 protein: CASSLGGYEQYF
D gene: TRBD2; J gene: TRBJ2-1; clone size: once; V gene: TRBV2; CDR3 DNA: TGTGCCAGCAAGGCTAGCGGGGGAACATACAATGAGCAGTTCTTC; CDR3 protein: CASKASGGTYNEQFF
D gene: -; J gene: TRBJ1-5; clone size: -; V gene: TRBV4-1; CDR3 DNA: TGCGCCAGCAGCCAAGGCCAGAAGGGGTTTGGTCAGCCCCAGCATTTT; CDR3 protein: CASSQGQKGFGQPQHF
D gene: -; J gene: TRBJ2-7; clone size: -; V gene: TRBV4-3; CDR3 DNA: TGCGCCAGCAGCCAACCGCGCCCCCGGGGCTCCTACGAGCAGTACTTC; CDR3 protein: CASSQPRPRGSYEQYF
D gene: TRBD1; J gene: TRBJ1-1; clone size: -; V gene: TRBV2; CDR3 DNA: TGTGCCAGCAGTGAGGGCCTCAGGGGGTTCGGGAACACTGAAGCTTTCTTT; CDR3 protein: CASSEGLRGFGNTEAFF
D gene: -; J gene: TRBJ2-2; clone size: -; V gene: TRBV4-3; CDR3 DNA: TGCGCCAGCAGCCAAGAAAGGGCGGGGCGAGGCACCGGGGAGCTGTTTTTT; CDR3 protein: CASSQERAGRGTGELFF
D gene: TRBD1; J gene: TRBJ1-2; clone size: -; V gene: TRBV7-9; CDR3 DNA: TGTGCCAGCAGCCCAGAGGGACAGGCGGCTGGCTACACCTTC; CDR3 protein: CASSPEGQAAGYTF
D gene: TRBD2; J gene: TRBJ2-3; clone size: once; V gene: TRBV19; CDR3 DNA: TGTGCCAGTAGTATAGTGCTAGCGGGAGCTTCTGCAGATACGCAGTATTTT; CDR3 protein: CASSIVLAGASADTQYF
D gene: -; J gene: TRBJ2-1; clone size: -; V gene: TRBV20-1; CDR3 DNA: TGCAGTGCTATACACGGCGGTGAGCAGTTCTTC; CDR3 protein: CSAIHGGEQFF
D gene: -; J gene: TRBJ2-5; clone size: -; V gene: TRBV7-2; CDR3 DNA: TGTGCCAGCAGCTTAGACAGGATGGAGACCCAGTACTTC; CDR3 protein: CASSLDRMETQYF
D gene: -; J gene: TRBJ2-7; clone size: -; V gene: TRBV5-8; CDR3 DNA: TGTGCCAGCAGCCCTGCTGAGCAAAGCTCCTACGAGCAGTACTTC; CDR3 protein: CASSPAEQSSYEQYF
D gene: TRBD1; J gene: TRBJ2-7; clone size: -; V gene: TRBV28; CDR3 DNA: TGTGCCACACTGATCCGGGACAGGGGCGACGAGCAGTACTTC; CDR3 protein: CATLIRDRGDEQYF
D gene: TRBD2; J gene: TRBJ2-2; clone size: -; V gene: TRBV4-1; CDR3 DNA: TGCGCCAGCAGCCAAGTTGTAACCCTAGCGGGAGGCACCGGGGAGCTGTTTTTT; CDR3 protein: CASSQVVTLAGGTGELFF
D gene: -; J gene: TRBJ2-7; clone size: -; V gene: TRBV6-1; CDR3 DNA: TGTGCCAGCAGTGAAGCAAACAGATTCTACGAGCAGTACTTC; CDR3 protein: CASSEANRFYEQYF
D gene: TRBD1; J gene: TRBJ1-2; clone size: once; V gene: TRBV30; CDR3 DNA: TGTGCCTACCGGGACAGGGGCCTATTTGGCTACACCTTC; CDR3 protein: CAYRDRGLFGYTF
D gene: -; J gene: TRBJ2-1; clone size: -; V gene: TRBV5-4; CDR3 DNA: TGTGCCAGCAGCACCTCCCCGGGGGCCTACAATGAGCAGTTCTTC; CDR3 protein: CASSTSPGAYNEQFF
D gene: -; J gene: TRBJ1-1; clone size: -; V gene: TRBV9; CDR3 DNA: TGTGCCAGCAGCGTAGGGGGGGTGGCTGAAGCTTTCTTT; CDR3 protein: CASSVGGVAEAFF
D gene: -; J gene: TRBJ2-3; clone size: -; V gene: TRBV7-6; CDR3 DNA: TGTGCCAGCACCTCAGCTTGGGACAAACCGCAGTATTTT; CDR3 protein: CASTSAWDKPQYF
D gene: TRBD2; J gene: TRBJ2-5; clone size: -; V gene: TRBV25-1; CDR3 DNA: TGTGCCAGCAGTTTGGCGGGAGGGCCGGAGACCCAGTACTTC; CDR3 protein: CASSLAGGPETQYF
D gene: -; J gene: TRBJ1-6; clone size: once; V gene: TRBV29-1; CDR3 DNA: TGCAGCGTTGGTTCAGGGGATAATTCACCCCTCCACTTT; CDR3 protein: CSVGSGDNSPLHF
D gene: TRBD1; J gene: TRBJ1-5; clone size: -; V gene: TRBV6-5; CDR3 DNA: TGTGCCAGCAGTTACGCGGGAACAGGGGGCGGGCAGCCCCAGCATTTT; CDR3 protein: CASSYAGTGGGQPQHF
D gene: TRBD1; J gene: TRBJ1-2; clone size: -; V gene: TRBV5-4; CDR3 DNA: TGTGCCAGCAGCTTGAGGGGGGTAGGCGACAGGGGATTGTATGGCTACACCTTC; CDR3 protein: CASSLRGVGDRGLYGYTF
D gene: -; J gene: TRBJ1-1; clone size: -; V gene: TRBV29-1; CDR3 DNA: TGCAGCGTTTTGGAAGACGGTGGGCCGAACACTGAAGCTTTCTTT; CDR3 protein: CSVLEDGGPNTEAFF
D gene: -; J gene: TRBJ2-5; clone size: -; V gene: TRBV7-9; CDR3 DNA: TGTGCCAGCCTACCCGGGGGGCACGAGACCCAGTACTTC; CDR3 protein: CASLPGGHETQYF
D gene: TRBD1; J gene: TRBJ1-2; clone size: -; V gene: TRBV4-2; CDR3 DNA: TGTGCCAGCAGCCCACCGGGACAGGCCAACTATGGCTACACCTTC; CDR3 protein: CASSPPGQANYGYTF
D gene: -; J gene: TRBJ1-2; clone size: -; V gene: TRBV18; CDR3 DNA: TGTGCCAGCTCACCTCTTCACGCGAGCGCGGGGACCGGCTACACCTTC; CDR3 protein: CASSPLHASAGTGYTF
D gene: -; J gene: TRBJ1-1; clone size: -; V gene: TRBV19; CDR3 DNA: TGTGCCAGTAGTCCCCAATCCAGGGTTTCTGAAGCTTTCTTT; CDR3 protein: CASSPQSRVSEAFF
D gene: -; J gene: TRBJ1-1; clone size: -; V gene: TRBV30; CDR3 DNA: TGTGCCTGGAGTGTGCAGGGCCTCTCTGAAGCTTTCTTT; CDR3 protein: CAWSVQGLSEAFF
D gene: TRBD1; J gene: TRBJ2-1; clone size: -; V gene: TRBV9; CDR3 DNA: TGTGCCAGCAGCGTCGGGACAGTGATTAATGAGCAGTTCTTC; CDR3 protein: CASSVGTVINEQFF
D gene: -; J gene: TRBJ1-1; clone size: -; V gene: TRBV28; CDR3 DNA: TGTGCCAGCACTATAGGGGCGGACACTGAAGCTTTCTTT; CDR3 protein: CASTIGADTEAFF
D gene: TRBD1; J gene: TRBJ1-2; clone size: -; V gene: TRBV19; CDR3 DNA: TGTGCCAGTAGTGTCGACAGGGCGCCCTATGGCTACACCTTC; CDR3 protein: CASSVDRAPYGYTF
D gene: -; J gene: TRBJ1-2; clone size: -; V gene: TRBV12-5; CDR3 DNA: TGTGCTAGTGGTTTGGTACTCGGCGGGGGGCCGGGCTTTAATGGCTACACCTTC; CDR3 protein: CASGLVLGGGPGFNGYTF
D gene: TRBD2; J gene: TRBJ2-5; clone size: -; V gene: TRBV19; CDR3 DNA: TGTGCCACCACTACTAGCGGGAGGGCCTTTTCCGACGAGACCCAGTACTTC; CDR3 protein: CATTTSGRAFSDETQYF
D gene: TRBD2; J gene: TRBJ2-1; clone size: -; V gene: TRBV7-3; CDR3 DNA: TGTGCCAGCAGCTTAGAGCTAGCGGGAGGGCCTTTGGGTGAGCAGTTCTTC; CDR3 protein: CASSLELAGGPLGEQFF
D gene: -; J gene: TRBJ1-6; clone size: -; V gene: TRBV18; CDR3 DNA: TGTGCCAGCTCACCACTTGCGGCAGAATCTAATTCACCCCTCCACTTT; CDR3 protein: CASSPLAAESNSPLHF
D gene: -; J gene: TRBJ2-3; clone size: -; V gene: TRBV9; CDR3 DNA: TGTGCCAGCAGCGTCCCGTTGGGGGCCGGTACAGATACGCAGTATTTT; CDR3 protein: CASSVPLGAGTDTQYF
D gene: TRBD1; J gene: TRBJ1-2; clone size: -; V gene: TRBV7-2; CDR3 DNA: TGTGCCAGCAGCCGACCAGGGGGCGCAGGATTAGGGTATGGCTACACCTTC; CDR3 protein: CASSRPGGAGLGYGYTF
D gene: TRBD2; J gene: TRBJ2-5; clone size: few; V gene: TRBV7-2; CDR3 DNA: TGTGCCAGCAGCTTAACGGCGGGGGAAGAGACCCAGTACTTC; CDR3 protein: CASSLTAGEETQYF
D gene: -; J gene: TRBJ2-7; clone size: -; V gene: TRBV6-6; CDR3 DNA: TGTGCCAGCGCGGTAGGACAGGGAGGGTACGAGCAGTACTTC; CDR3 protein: CASAVGQGGYEQYF
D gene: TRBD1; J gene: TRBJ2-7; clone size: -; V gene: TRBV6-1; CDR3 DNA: TGTGCCACCAGACAGGGCTACGAGCAGTACTTC; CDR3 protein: CATRQGYEQYF
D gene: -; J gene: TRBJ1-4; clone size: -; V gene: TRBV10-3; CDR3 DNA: TGTGCCATCTCGTCCGGGAACCCGAAGACAAAACTGTTTTTT; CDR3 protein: CAISSGNPKTKLFF
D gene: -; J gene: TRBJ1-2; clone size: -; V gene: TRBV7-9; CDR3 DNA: TGTGCCAGCAGCTTGCAGGCAGCTAACTATGGCTACACCTTC; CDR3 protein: CASSLQAANYGYTF
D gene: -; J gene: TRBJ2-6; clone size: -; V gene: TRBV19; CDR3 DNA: TGTGCCAGTTGTAGCAGTCGTTTCACGACGGAGGCTGGGGCCAACGTCCTGACTTTC; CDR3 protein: CASCSSRFTTEAGANVLTF
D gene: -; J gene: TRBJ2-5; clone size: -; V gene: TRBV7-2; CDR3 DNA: TGTGCCAGCAGCTTAGCGCAGGGATTAGGGACCCAGTACTTC; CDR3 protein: CASSLAQGLGTQYF
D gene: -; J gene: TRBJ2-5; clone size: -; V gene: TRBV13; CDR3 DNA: TGTGCCAGCAGCACTAAGGGGGGGCGAGAGACCCAGTACTTC; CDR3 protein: CASSTKGGRETQYF
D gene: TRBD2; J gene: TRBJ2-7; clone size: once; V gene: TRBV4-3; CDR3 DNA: TGCGCCAGCAGCCAAGTCCTAGCGGGAGGCTACGAGCAGTACTTC; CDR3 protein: CASSQVLAGGYEQYF
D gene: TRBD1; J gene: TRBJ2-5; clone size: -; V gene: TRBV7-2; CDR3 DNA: TGTGCCAGCAGCGAACAGGGGACGGAGACCCAGTACTTC; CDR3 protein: CASSEQGTETQYF
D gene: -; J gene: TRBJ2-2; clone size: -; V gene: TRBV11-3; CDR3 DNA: TGTGCCAGCAGCAAATCTAGCGACCCCACCGGGGAGCTGTTTTTT; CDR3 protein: CASSKSSDPTGELFF
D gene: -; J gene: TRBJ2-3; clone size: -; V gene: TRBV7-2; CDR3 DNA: TGTGCCACCACTCTCGGTATCAGCACAGATACGCAGTATTTT; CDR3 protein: CATTLGISTDTQYF
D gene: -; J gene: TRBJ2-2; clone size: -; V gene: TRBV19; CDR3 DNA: TGTGCCAGTAGAAGGACTATGGGCGGGGAGCTGTTTTTT; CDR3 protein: CASRRTMGGELFF
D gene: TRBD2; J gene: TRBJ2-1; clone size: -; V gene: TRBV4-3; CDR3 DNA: TGCGCCAGCAGCCAAGGACAGACGGGGGGGCGAAATGAGCAGTTCTTC; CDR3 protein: CASSQGQTGGRNEQFF
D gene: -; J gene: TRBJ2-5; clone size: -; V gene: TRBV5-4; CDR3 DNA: TGTGCCAGCAACGAGGACTTCCGCGAGACCCAGTACTTC; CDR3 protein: CASNEDFRETQYF